This is a list of T cell receptor beta chains from one sample in a study of Ad26.COV2.S vaccination and SARS-CoV-2 variants. The protocol was immunoSEQ multiplex PCR, while the TCRdb copy is restricted to in-frame clones and leaves out a portion. The sample has nearly 400,000 clones; approximately 91% are singletons. Sequences were derived from peripheral blood, sampled in a trial of Ad26.COV2.S vaccine versus placebo. These receptors all come from a person aged 18 to 65 who received the Ad26.COV2.S COVID-19 vaccine or a placebo. CDR3s include the opening cysteine and the closing phenylalanine or tryptophan. The D gene is left open where the match is weak. Some rows mark clone size as missing; the rest say once, few, many or name a class of expanded clone.

abundance,v_gene,d_gene,j_gene,CDR3aa,CDR3nt
few,TRBV24-1,TRBD2,TRBJ2-1,CATSDPRAGANEQFF,TGTGCCACCAGTGACCCTCGAGCGGGAGCAAATGAGCAGTTCTTC
.,TRBV10-3,.,TRBJ1-6,CAIAESVYNSPLHF,TGTGCCATCGCAGAGAGCGTCTATAATTCACCCCTCCACTTT
.,TRBV7-2,.,TRBJ1-1,CASSPSRASAEAFF,TGTGCCAGCAGCCCATCCCGCGCTAGCGCTGAAGCTTTCTTT
.,TRBV11-3,TRBD1,TRBJ1-2,CASSLGLQGAEGYTF,TGTGCCAGCAGCTTAGGCCTACAGGGGGCGGAAGGCTACACCTTC
.,TRBV4-3,.,TRBJ2-3,CASSLGGGSSDTQYF,TGCGCCAGCAGCCTCGGAGGAGGGAGTTCAGATACGCAGTATTTT
.,TRBV18,.,TRBJ1-1,CASSPKLNTEAFF,TGTGCCAGCTCCCCGAAGCTGAACACTGAAGCTTTCTTT
.,TRBV4-2,TRBD2,TRBJ2-5,CASSQAPLAGGRGTQYF,TGTGCCAGCAGCCAAGCCCCGCTAGCGGGAGGGCGAGGGACCCAGTACTTC
.,TRBV5-1,TRBD2,TRBJ2-5,CASRSGLAGAGSETQYF,TGCGCCAGCAGATCCGGGCTAGCGGGAGCTGGTAGTGAGACCCAGTACTTC
.,TRBV7-6,.,TRBJ2-3,CASSLVGGSTDTQYF,TGTGCCAGCAGCTTAGTAGGTGGCAGCACAGATACGCAGTATTTT
.,TRBV9,TRBD2,TRBJ2-3,CASTRTSGGDTDTQYF,TGTGCCAGCACTCGGACTAGCGGGGGAGACACAGATACGCAGTATTTT
.,TRBV7-3,.,TRBJ2-3,CASSLIQGDTQYF,TGTGCCAGCAGCTTAATTCAGGGCGATACGCAGTATTTT
.,TRBV28,.,TRBJ2-1,CASMGSIDEQFF,TGTGCCAGCATGGGTAGTATAGATGAGCAGTTCTTC
.,TRBV13,.,TRBJ2-2,CASSLGRVTGELFF,TGTGCCAGCAGCTTAGGCCGGGTGACCGGGGAGCTGTTTTTT
.,TRBV28,.,TRBJ2-5,CASSLMETQYF,TGTGCCAGCAGTTTGATGGAGACCCAGTACTTC
few,TRBV4-3,TRBD2,TRBJ2-1,CASSQDLVAGDSYEQFF,TGCGCCAGCAGCCAAGACTTGGTAGCGGGCGACTCTTATGAGCAGTTCTTC
once,TRBV9,.,TRBJ2-3,CASSETDTQYF,TGTGCCAGCAGCGAGACAGATACGCAGTATTTT
.,TRBV6-6,TRBD2,TRBJ2-1,CASRASTSDYNEQFF,TGTGCCAGCAGGGCATCGACTAGCGACTACAATGAGCAGTTCTTC
.,TRBV5-1,.,TRBJ1-2,CASTLDSKYGYTF,TGCGCCAGCACGTTGGACAGCAAATATGGCTACACCTTC
.,TRBV28,.,TRBJ2-1,CASSFQGLGNEQFF,TGTGCCAGCAGTTTCCAGGGTTTAGGCAATGAGCAGTTCTTC
.,TRBV20-1,.,TRBJ2-7,CSASLASISYEQYF,TGCAGTGCTAGTTTGGCTAGTATTTCCTACGAGCAGTACTTC
.,TRBV28,TRBD2,TRBJ2-7,CASRPTSGSYEQYF,TGTGCCAGCAGACCTACTAGCGGCAGCTACGAGCAGTACTTC
.,TRBV19,.,TRBJ2-3,CASSIGGVSTDTQYF,TGTGCCAGTAGTATAGGGGGAGTCAGCACAGATACGCAGTATTTT
.,TRBV19,.,TRBJ2-7,CASSMKASSSFSYEQYF,TGTGCCAGTAGTATGAAGGCTTCCTCTTCATTTTCCTACGAGCAGTACTTC
once,TRBV11-2,.,TRBJ1-5,CASSLTQINQPQHF,TGTGCCAGCAGCTTGACCCAAATAAATCAGCCCCAGCATTTT
.,TRBV19,.,TRBJ1-5,CASIDRVWGQPQHF,TGTGCCAGTATCGATCGTGTGTGGGGTCAGCCCCAGCATTTT
.,TRBV3-1/TRBV3-2,TRBD2,TRBJ2-5,CASSQVGREVGWETQYF,TGTGCCAGCAGCCAAGTCGGGCGGGAGGTTGGTTGGGAGACCCAGTACTTC
.,TRBV7-3,.,TRBJ2-3,CASSFQRSSTDTQYF,TGTGCCAGCAGCTTCCAGCGGAGCAGCACAGATACGCAGTATTTT
.,TRBV5-1,.,TRBJ2-7,CASSVTGTRKYEQYF,TGCGCCAGCAGCGTAACCGGGACAAGAAAATACGAGCAGTACTTC
.,TRBV7-9,.,TRBJ2-3,CASSFDRSVGAQYF,TGTGCCAGCAGCTTTGACCGGTCTGTAGGGGCGCAGTATTTT
.,TRBV7-8,.,TRBJ2-3,CASSSYTLTDTQYF,TGTGCCAGCAGCTCCTACACCCTCACAGATACGCAGTATTTT
.,TRBV7-9,TRBD1,TRBJ2-2,CASSPPGQGDTGELFF,TGTGCCAGCAGCCCCCCGGGACAGGGAGACACCGGGGAGCTGTTTTTT
few,TRBV5-8,TRBD1,TRBJ1-4,CASSPDRINEKLFF,TGTGCCAGCAGCCCGGACAGGATAAATGAAAAACTGTTTTTT
.,TRBV10-3,.,TRBJ1-2,CAISDLKENYGYTF,TGTGCCATCAGTGACTTGAAGGAAAACTATGGCTACACCTTC
.,TRBV30,TRBD2,TRBJ2-1,CAWRGTSGVNEQFF,TGTGCCTGGAGGGGGACTAGCGGGGTAAATGAGCAGTTCTTC
.,TRBV5-5,.,TRBJ1-6,CASSLIGTSPLHF,TGTGCCAGCAGCTTGATAGGGACTTCACCCCTCCACTTT
once,TRBV5-4,.,TRBJ2-7,CASSLASVGEQYF,TGTGCCAGCAGCTTGGCCTCGGTTGGAGAGCAGTACTTC
.,TRBV6-6,TRBD1,TRBJ1-5,CASSPRVGTGGVYEHQPQHF,TGTGCCAGCAGTCCTCGGGTAGGGACAGGGGGGGTCTATGAGCATCAGCCCCAGCATTTT
once,TRBV5-4,TRBD2,TRBJ2-1,CASGEGAYNEQFF,TGTGCCAGCGGGGAGGGCGCCTACAATGAGCAGTTCTTC
.,TRBV4-2,TRBD1,TRBJ2-5,CASSHDGQGIGETQYF,TGTGCCAGCAGCCATGACGGACAGGGGATCGGGGAGACCCAGTACTTC
.,TRBV11-3,TRBD1,TRBJ1-5,CASSPGTGSNQPQHF,TGTGCCAGCAGCCCAGGGACAGGGTCCAATCAGCCCCAGCATTTT
.,TRBV2,.,TRBJ1-5,CASSDPPGHSNQPQHF,TGTGCCAGCAGTGATCCCCCGGGGCATAGCAATCAGCCCCAGCATTTT
.,TRBV6-1,.,TRBJ2-2,CASSESFRAGELFF,TGTGCCAGCAGTGAGAGTTTCAGGGCCGGGGAGCTGTTTTTT
.,TRBV7-6,.,TRBJ2-1,CASSLGPGMGYNEQFF,TGTGCCAGCAGCTTAGGGCCGGGAATGGGTTACAATGAGCAGTTCTTC
.,TRBV6-5,.,TRBJ1-1,CASSWQRNTEAFF,TGTGCCAGCAGTTGGCAGCGGAACACTGAAGCTTTCTTT
.,TRBV10-3,.,TRBJ2-3,CAISEPPGRPTDTQYF,TGTGCCATCAGTGAGCCGCCGGGACGGCCCACAGATACGCAGTATTTT
.,TRBV9,TRBD1,TRBJ2-7,CASSVAAGGYEQYF,TGTGCCAGCAGCGTAGCTGCAGGGGGTTACGAGCAGTACTTC
few,TRBV3-1/TRBV3-2,.,TRBJ2-3,CASSRRAGDTQYF,TGTGCCAGCAGCCGGAGGGCGGGAGATACGCAGTATTTT
.,TRBV24-1,TRBD1,TRBJ2-7,CATSRTGSYEQYF,TGTGCCACCTCTCGGACAGGGTCCTACGAGCAGTACTTC
.,TRBV7-2,.,TRBJ1-5,CASSLLGREGQPQHF,TGTGCCAGCAGCTTATTGGGCAGGGAGGGTCAGCCCCAGCATTTT
.,TRBV6-5,.,TRBJ2-7,CASTIWTLPYEQYF,TGTGCCAGCACTATATGGACACTACCCTACGAGCAGTACTTC